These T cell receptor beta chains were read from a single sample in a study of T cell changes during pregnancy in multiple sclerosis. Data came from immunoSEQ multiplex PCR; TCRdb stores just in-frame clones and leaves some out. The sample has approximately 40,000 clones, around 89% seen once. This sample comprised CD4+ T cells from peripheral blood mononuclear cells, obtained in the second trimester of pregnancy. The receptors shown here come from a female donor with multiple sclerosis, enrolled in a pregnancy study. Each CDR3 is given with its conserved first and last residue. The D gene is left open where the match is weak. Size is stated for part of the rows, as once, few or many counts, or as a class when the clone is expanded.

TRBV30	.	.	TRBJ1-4	TGTGCCTGGATGGACGGGGTGCAACTGTTTTTT	CAWMDGVQLFF
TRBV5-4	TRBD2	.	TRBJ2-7	TGTGCCAGCAGCTATAGCGGGAGAGTCTACGAGCAGTACTTC	CASSYSGRVYEQYF
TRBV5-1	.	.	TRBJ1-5	TGCGCCAGCAGCCCCTCCCCAGGGGACAATCAGCCCCAGCATTTT	CASSPSPGDNQPQHF
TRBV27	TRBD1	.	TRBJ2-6	TGTGCCAGCAGTCGGACAGGGGGCTTCAACGTCCTGACTTTC	CASSRTGGFNVLTF
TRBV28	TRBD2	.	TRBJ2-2	TGTGCCAGCAGTCCTCCTAGCGGGAGAGGGCACGGGGAGCTGTTTTTT	CASSPPSGRGHGELFF
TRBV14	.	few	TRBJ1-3	TGTGCCAGCAGCCAAGATCCCACAGCCCCTCAATCTGGAAACACCATATATTTT	CASSQDPTAPQSGNTIYF
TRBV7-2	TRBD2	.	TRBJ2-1	TGTGCCAGCAGCTTCGGACTAGCGGGAGTTGACGAGCAGTTCTTC	CASSFGLAGVDEQFF
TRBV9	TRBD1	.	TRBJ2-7	TGTGCCAGCAGCGTAGGGGACAGACACTACGAGCAGTACTTC	CASSVGDRHYEQYF
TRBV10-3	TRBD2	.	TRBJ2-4	TGTGCCATCAGTGTCGGGCCCTTCACTAGCGGGGACATCCTAGCCAAAAACATTCAGTACTTC	CAISVGPFTSGDILAKNIQYF
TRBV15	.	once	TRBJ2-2	TGTGCCACCAGCATATGGGGGGAAGTCACCGGGGAGCTGTTTTTT	CATSIWGEVTGELFF
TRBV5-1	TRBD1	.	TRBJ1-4	TGCGCCAGCAGCTTGGGAGCGGGGACAGGGGGAGAAAAACTGTTTTTT	CASSLGAGTGGEKLFF
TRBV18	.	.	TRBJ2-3	TGTGCCAGCTCACCACCGACAATCGCAGATACGCAGTATTTT	CASSPPTIADTQYF
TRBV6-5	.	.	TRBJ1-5	TGTGCCAGCAGCCCCGAGGGCCTAACCCCTCAGCCCCAGCATTTT	CASSPEGLTPQPQHF
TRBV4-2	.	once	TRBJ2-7	TGTGCCAGCAGCCAAGATGGGGCCGGCGGACTACCGGACGAGCAGTACTTC	CASSQDGAGGLPDEQYF
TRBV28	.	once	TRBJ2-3	TGTGCCAGCAGGGGGGGGCTAGATACGCAGTATTTT	CASRGGLDTQYF
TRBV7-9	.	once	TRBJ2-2	TGTGCCAGCAGCCTAGACAGCGCCCCGGGGGCCGGGGAGCTGTTTTTT	CASSLDSAPGAGELFF
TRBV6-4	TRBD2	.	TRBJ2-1	TGTGCCAGCAGCCAGACTAGCGGCGCCTACAATGAGCAGTTCTTC	CASSQTSGAYNEQFF
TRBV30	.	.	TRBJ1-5	TGTGCCTGGAGTCAGGGGTTGGGCGATCAGCCCCAGCATTTT	CAWSQGLGDQPQHF
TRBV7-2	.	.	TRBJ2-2	TGTGCCAGCAGCTTAGGTCCCGGAGGAGGAGCGACCGGGGAGCTGTTTTTT	CASSLGPGGGATGELFF
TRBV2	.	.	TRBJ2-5	TGTGCCAGCAGTGAAGCCCCCCGGGGGTTAGCCCAGTACTTC	CASSEAPRGLAQYF
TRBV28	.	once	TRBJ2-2	TGTGCCAGCAGTCCCCCCGGACTCTTAAACACCGGGGAGCTGTTTTTT	CASSPPGLLNTGELFF
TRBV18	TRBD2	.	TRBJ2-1	TGTGCCAGCTCACCACCTACTAGCGGGAGGGGTTTCCACAATGAGCAGTTCTTC	CASSPPTSGRGFHNEQFF